This T cell receptor (beta chain) appears in the sequencing data of a study of T cell repertoires in cytomegalovirus infection. TCRdb reanalysed the reads using MiXCR and keeps one entry per CDR3 protein. The repertoire holds about 400,000 distinct CDR3 sequences, with about 35% as singletons. From germline, CDR1 is MNHNY and CDR2 SVGAGI (reference sequence). V dropped 5 bases and J dropped 5 bases, with 18 bases sitting between them. This CDR3 is built from 15 residues. This clonotype has only one observation. The antigen remains undetermined. Sequences were derived from cultured PBMCs, sampled from culture after CMV antigen stimulation. This TCR was sampled from a human donor in good health (CMV status not recorded). Some clones in this sample may be carry-over from other donors' samples. The chain is built from TRBV6-6 and TRBJ2-5; D is undetermined. DNA for the CDR3: TGTGCCAGCAGTGTCCTGAAGGAGAGGTTCGAGACCCAGTACTTC. This codes for CASSVLKERFETQYF.